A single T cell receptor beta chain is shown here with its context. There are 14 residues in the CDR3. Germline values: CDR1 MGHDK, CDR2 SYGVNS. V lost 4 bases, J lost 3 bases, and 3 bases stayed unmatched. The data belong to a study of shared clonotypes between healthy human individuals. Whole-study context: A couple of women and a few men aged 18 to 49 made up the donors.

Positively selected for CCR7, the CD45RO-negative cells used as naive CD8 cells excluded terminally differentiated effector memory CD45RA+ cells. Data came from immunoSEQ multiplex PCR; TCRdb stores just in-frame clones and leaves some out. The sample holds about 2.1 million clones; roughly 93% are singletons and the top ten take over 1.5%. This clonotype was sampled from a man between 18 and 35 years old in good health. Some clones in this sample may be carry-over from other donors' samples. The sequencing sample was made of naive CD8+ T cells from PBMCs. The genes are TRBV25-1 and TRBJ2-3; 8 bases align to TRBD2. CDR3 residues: CASSATGGTDTQYF. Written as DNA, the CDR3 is TGTGCCAGCAGTGCTACGGGAGGGACAGATACGCAGTATTTT.